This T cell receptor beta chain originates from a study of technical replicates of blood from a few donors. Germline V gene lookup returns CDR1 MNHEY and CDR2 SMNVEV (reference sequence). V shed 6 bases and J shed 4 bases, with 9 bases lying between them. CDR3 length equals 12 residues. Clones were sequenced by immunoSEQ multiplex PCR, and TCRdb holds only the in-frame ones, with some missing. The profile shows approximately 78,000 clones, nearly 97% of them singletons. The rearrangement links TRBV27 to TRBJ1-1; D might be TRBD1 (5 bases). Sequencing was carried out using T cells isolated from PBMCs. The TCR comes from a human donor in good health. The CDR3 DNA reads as TGTGCCAGCAGGCGGGGGGGCACTGAAGCTTTCTTT. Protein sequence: CASRRGGTEAFF.